Shown below are 22 T cell receptor beta chains from a single sample sequenced in a study of graft-versus-host responses after intestinal transplantation. Using immunoSEQ multiplex PCR, the repertoire was profiled, and TCRdb retains in-frame clones only, with some absent. This sample yields about 63,000 clones, of which around 86% are seen a single time; roughly 1.7% belongs to the top ten. From the graft tissue, intraepithelial and lamina propria lymphocytes were released through processing. The sequencing used ileum tissue, collected approximately 56 weeks after transplant. The receptors shown here come from a human patient who received an intestinal transplant, so some T cells may come from the graft donor.

J is TRBJ1-2 and V is TRBV6-5; 9 bases map to TRBD1. The CDR3 length is 16 residues. Germline assignment: CDR1 MNHEY and CDR2 SVGAGI. Trimming removed 2 bases from V and 4 bases from J; junction bases left unmatched: 8. The CDR3 protein is CASSYAGTGLIYGYTF. CDR3 bases: TGTGCCAGCAGTTACGCCGGGACAGGGCTTATCTATGGCTACACCTTC.

The genes are TRBV5-4 and TRBJ2-3; no definite D call. Germline V lookup: CDR1 SGHNT, CDR2 YYREEE (reference sequence). V gave up 4 bases and J gave up 1 base, with 10 bases separating them. The CDR3 totals 14 residues. The CDR3 reads CASSKVGGTDTQYF. In DNA, the CDR3 is TGTGCCAGCAGCAAGGTCGGCGGCACAGATACGCAGTATTTT. Full variable domain (remainder filled in from reference TRBV5-4 and TRBJ2-3): ETGVTQSPTHLIKTRGQQVTLRCSSQSGHNTVSWYQQALGQGPQFIFQYYREEENGRGNFPPRFSGLQFPNYSSELNVNALELDDSALYLCASSKVGGTDTQYFGPGTRLTVL.

As regards this clone: A junction end diverges from the germline sequence, so it may reflect a read error. This chain uses TRBV5-1 with TRBJ2-2; no clear D gene. The CDR3 has 12 residues. The germline gives CDR1 SGHRS, CDR2 YFSETQ. This CDR3 is CASGLQVGELFF. The CDR3 nucleotides are TGCGCCAGCGGCTTACAAGTCGGGGAGCTGTTTTTT.

This chain connects TRBV7-9 to TRBJ1-5; D is possibly TRBD1 (6 bases). Germline V gene data show CDR1 as SEHNR and CDR2 as FQNEAQ (reference sequence). Trimming took off 3 bases at V and 1 base at J, with 16 bases between the two ends. The CDR3 sequence is 17 residues long. This chain's CDR3 is CASSLGTGTPSNQPQHF. CDR3 DNA sequence: TGTGCCAGCAGCTTGGGTACCGGGACACCGAGCAATCAGCCCCAGCATTTT.

The CDR3 loop is CASSPVGRENTEAFF. Here the CDR3 DNA reads TGTGCCAGCAGCCCAGTGGGACGCGAGAACACTGAAGCTTTCTTT. The chain is built from TRBV9 and TRBJ1-1; TRBD1 is a possible D gene (5 bases). V lost 4 bases to trimming and J lost 1 base, with 14 bases between them. The CDR3 is 15 amino acids. CDR1 and CDR2 (germline): SGDLS, YYNGEE.

The rearrangement joins TRBV18 to TRBJ1-1; D is undetermined. CDR3 length: 14 residues. V was trimmed by 0 bases and J by 2 bases, leaving 7 bases between them. CDR1 and CDR2 (germline): KGHSH, LQKENI. Here the CDR3 reads CASSPPTRNTEAFF. CDR3 DNA sequence: TGTGCCAGCTCACCACCGACACGTAACACTGAAGCTTTCTTT.

The chain couples TRBV27 to TRBJ2-7; D is possibly TRBD1 or TRBD2 (6 bases each). CDR1 and CDR2 (germline): MNHEY, SMNVEV (reference sequence). This CDR3 is built from 13 residues. V lost 5 bases to trimming and J lost 7 bases, with 15 bases between them. The CDR3 sequence is CASSPWGAGEQYF. CDR3 DNA: TGTGCCAGCAGTCCTTGGGGGGCAGGAGAGCAGTACTTC.

This clone showed up just once. The chain recombines TRBV4-1 with TRBJ2-7; 11 nucleotides align to TRBD2. CDR1 is MGHRA, CDR2 YSYEKL, per germline. This CDR3 region has 15 residues. The V and J ends lost 5 bases and 3 bases, in that order; junction bases with no gene match: 6. CDR3 amino acids: CASSSGTSGYYEQYF. The DNA of the CDR3 is TGCGCCAGCAGCTCCGGGACTAGCGGATACTACGAGCAGTACTTC.

The chain combines TRBV4-1 with TRBJ1-1; TRBD1 might be the D (5 bases). V lost 3 bases and J 4 bases, leaving 18 bases between the germline ends. Germline V gives CDR1 MGHRA, CDR2 YSYEKL. The CDR3 contains 16 residues. The CDR3 bases are TGCGCCAGCAGCCAGGGTGGCATGGGGCGCGGCACTGAAGCTTTCTTT. The encoded protein is CASSQGGMGRGTEAFF.

This chain joins TRBV5-1 and TRBJ2-1; D uncertain. This CDR3 has 16 residues. Germline CDR1 SGHRS, CDR2 YFSETQ. Trimming pared 4 bases from V and 5 bases from J, leaving 19 bases between. In DNA form, the CDR3 reads TGCGCCAGCAGCATCTGGGGTATACGAGGCGACAATGAGCAGTTCTTC. It yields the protein CASSIWGIRGDNEQFF.

The chain couples TRBV15 to TRBJ1-1; D uncertain. Germline V gene sequence: CDR1 LNHNV, CDR2 YYDKDF (reference sequence). V was pared by 1 base and J by 1 base, with 10 bases between. The CDR3 loop spans 15 amino acids. The chain's CDR3 is CATSRGTNPNTEAFF. CDR3 coding DNA: TGTGCCACCAGCAGAGGAACGAACCCGAACACTGAAGCTTTCTTT.

The chain employs TRBV14 and TRBJ1-2; D might be TRBD1 (5 bases). Germline CDR1 is SGHDN and CDR2 is FVKESK. The CDR3 length is 15 residues. V was shortened by 3 bases and J by 3 bases, with 14 bases between the two germline ends. The CDR3, as DNA: TGTGCCAGCAGCCATCGGGGGGTCTGGGACTATGGCTACACCTTC. It codes for CASSHRGVWDYGYTF.

This clone was recorded only once. The chain recombines TRBV29-1 with TRBJ1-1, with D possibly TRBD1 on 6 matching bases. Germline values: CDR1 SQVTM, CDR2 ANQGSEA. The V end lost 6 bases, the J end lost 2 bases, and 7 bases lay between the germline ends. The CDR3 spans 11 residues. The CDR3 protein is CSVDSNTEAFF. The CDR3 nucleotides are TGCAGCGTGGACAGTAACACTGAAGCTTTCTTT. Full variable domain (outside the CDR3, taken from reference TRBV29-1 and TRBJ1-1): SAVISQKPSRDICQRGTSLTIQCQVDSQVTMMFWYRQQPGQSLTLIATANQGSEATYESGFVIDKFPISRPNLTFSTLTVSNMSPEDSSIYLCSVDSNTEAFFGQGTRLTVV.

The chain combines TRBV27 with TRBJ2-5; D is unresolved. TRBJ2-7 matches the DNA end more closely, so the J call is doubtful. CDR1 MNHEY and CDR2 SMNVEV come from the germline V gene (reference sequence). This CDR3 spans 13 amino acids. The CDR3 DNA follows: TGTGCCAGCAGTTTATACAGCTCCTACGAGCAGTACTTC. Amino acids: CASSLYSSYEQYF.

The gene calls are TRBV6-5 and TRBJ1-1, with a tentative D call TRBD1 (5 bases). The CDR3 sequence is 11 residues long. Germline V CDR1 and CDR2: MNHEY, SVGAGI. Between the trimmed V and J ends, which lost 5 bases and 7 bases, there was a span of 8 bases. CDR3 loop: CASSTGLEAFF. CDR3 DNA: TGTGCCAGCAGTACGGGACTTGAAGCTTTCTTT.

The rearrangement joins TRBV7-9 to TRBJ2-4; TRBD1 agrees at 10 bases. In germline, CDR1 is SEHNR, CDR2 FQNEAQ (reference sequence). V dropped 11 bases and J dropped 16; count of bases not matched to a gene: 5. The CDR3 loop spans 9 amino acids. CDR3 sequence (DNA): TGTGCCTTCCGGACAGGGGGTTACTTC. Translating gives CAFRTGGYF.

The chain recombines TRBV5-1 with TRBJ2-3, with D maybe TRBD2 (7 bases). The CDR3 consists of 18 residues. V was clipped by 5 bases and J by 0 bases, with 22 bases between them. Germline V lookup: CDR1 SGHRS, CDR2 YFSETQ. CDR3 sequence reads: CASRYRGGAFSSTDTQYF. CDR3 in DNA: TGCGCCAGCAGATACCGCGGGGGCGCTTTTTCTAGCACAGATACGCAGTATTTT.

The chain joins TRBV6-5 to TRBJ1-5; possible D gene TRBD1, 6 bases. The CDR3 length is 15 residues. The V and J ends lost 7 bases and 1 base respectively, with 14 bases between them. The germline V gene encodes CDR1 MNHEY and CDR2 SVGAGI. CDR3 sequence: CASTPRGNSNQPQHF. In DNA, the CDR3 is TGTGCCAGCACCCCTAGGGGGAACAGCAATCAGCCCCAGCATTTT.

The V and J genes are TRBV5-1 and TRBJ1-1; D is unclear. Germline CDR1 SGHRS, CDR2 YFSETQ. The germline V and J ends were trimmed by 0 bases and 1 base, with 4 bases remaining between them. The CDR3 loop spans 13 amino acids. This CDR3 is CASSLAGNTEAFF. The CDR3 region has the DNA TGCGCCAGCAGCTTGGCCGGGAACACTGAAGCTTTCTTT.

J is TRBJ1-2 and V is TRBV25-1; maybe TRBD1 (6 bases). CDR3 length equals 11 residues. V was cut by 5 bases and J by 7 bases, with 8 bases left in between. Germline-derived CDR1 and CDR2 are MGHDK and SYGVNS. The CDR3 is CASSTGFGYTF. CDR3 DNA: TGTGCCAGCAGTACAGGGTTTGGCTACACCTTC.

This clone appeared once. V gene TRBV10-1 combines with J gene TRBJ1-6, with TRBD1 identical over 8 bases. The CDR3 is 18 residues long. The V and J ends lost 4 bases and 0 bases, in that order; junction bases with no gene match: 8. Germline CDR1 and CDR2: WNHNN and SYGVQD (reference sequence). The CDR3 nucleotides read TGCGCCAGCAGTGGGGTGGACAGGGTGAGCTCCTATAATTCACCCCTCCACTTT. Its protein is CASSGVDRVSSYNSPLHF.

The V call is TRBV28, the J call TRBJ1-6; D unclear. Deletions cut 3 bases from V and 6 bases from J, with 6 bases between. The CDR3 contains 13 residues. Germline CDR1 reads MDHEN; CDR2 reads SYDVKM. CDR3 protein: CASSFYRNSPLHF. The CDR3 DNA reads as TGTGCCAGCAGTTTTTATCGTAATTCACCCCTCCACTTT.